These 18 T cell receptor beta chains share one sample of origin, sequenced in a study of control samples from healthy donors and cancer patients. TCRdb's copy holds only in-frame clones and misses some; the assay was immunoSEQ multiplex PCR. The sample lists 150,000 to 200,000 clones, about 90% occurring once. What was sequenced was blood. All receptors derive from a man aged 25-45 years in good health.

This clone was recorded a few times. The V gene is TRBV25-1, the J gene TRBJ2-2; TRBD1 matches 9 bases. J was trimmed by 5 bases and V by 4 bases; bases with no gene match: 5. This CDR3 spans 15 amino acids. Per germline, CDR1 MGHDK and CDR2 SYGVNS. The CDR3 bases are TGTGCCAGCAGTGCACCGGGACAGGGAACCGGGGAGCTGTTTTTT. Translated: CASSAPGQGTGELFF.

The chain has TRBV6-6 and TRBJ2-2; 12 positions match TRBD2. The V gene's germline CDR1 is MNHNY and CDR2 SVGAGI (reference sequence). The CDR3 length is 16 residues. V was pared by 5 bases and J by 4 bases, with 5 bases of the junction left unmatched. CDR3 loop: CASSRLAGEGTGELFF. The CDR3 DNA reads TGTGCCAGCAGTCGACTAGCGGGGGAGGGCACCGGGGAGCTGTTTTTT.

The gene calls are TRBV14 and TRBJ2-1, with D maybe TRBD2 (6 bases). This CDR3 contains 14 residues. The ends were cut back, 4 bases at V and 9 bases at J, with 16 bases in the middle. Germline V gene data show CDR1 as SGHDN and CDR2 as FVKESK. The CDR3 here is CASSLNRAGGEQFF. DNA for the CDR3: TGTGCCAGCAGCCTCAATCGGGCCGGGGGTGAGCAGTTCTTC. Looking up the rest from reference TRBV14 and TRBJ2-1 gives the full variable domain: EAGVTQFPSHSVIEKGQTVTLRCDPISGHDNLYWYRRVMGKEIKFLLHFVKESKQDESGMPNNRFLAERTGGTYSTLKVQPAELEDSGVYFCASSLNRAGGEQFFGPGTRLTVL.

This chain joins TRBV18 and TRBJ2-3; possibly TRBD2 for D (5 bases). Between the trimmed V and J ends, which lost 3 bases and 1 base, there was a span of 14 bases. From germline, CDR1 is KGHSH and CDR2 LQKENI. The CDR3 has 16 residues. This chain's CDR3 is CASSPTISEGTDTQYF. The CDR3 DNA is TGTGCCAGCTCACCTACAATTAGCGAGGGCACAGATACGCAGTATTTT.

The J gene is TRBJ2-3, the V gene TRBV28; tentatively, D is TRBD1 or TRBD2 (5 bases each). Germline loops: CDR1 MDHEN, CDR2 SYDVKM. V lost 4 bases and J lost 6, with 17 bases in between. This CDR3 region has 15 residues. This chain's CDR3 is CASSSPGTPVDTQYF. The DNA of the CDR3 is TGTGCCAGCAGTTCCCCCGGGACCCCGGTGGATACGCAGTATTTT.

For the CDR3, the DNA is TGTGCCAGCAGCCCGGGCGGTCGGAACACCATATATTTT. It codes for CASSPGGRNTIYF. This chain uses TRBV3-1 (or the pseudogene TRBV3-2) with TRBJ1-3; D gene ambiguous. Deletions cut 4 bases from V and 7 bases from J, with 11 bases between. Germline lookup yields CDR1 LGHDT and CDR2 YNNKEL (reference sequence). CDR3 length: 13 residues.

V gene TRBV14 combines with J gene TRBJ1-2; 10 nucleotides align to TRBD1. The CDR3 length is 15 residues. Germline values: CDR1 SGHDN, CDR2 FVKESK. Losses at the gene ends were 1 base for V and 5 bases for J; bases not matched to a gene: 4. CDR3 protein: CASSQVGGQGYGYTF. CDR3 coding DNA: TGTGCCAGCAGCCAAGTAGGGGGACAGGGGTATGGCTACACCTTC. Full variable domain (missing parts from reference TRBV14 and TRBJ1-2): EAGVTQFPSHSVIEKGQTVTLRCDPISGHDNLYWYRRVMGKEIKFLLHFVKESKQDESGMPNNRFLAERTGGTYSTLKVQPAELEDSGVYFCASSQVGGQGYGYTFGSGTRLTVV.

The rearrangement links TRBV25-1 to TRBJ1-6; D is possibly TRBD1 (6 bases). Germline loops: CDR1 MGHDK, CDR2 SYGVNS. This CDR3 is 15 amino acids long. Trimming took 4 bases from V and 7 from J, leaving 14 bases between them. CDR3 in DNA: TGTGCCAGCAGTGCCGGACAGAACCTAAATTCACCCCTCCACTTT. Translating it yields CASSAGQNLNSPLHF.

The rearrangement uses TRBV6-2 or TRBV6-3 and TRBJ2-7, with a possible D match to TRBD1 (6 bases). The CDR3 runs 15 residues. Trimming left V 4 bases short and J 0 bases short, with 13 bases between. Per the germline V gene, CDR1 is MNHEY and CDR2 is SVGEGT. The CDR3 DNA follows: TGTGCCAGCAGTTCCCCGACAGGAATCTCCTACGAGCAGTACTTC. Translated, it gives CASSSPTGISYEQYF.

The CDR3 nucleotides are TGTGCCAGCAGTGAAGCGAGCAATCAGCCCCAGCATTTT. Translated, it gives CASSEASNQPQHF. This chain connects TRBV6-1 to TRBJ1-5, with D unclear. V lost 0 bases and J lost 1, with 1 base in between. There are 13 residues in the CDR3. Germline V gene lookup returns CDR1 MNHNS and CDR2 SASEGT.

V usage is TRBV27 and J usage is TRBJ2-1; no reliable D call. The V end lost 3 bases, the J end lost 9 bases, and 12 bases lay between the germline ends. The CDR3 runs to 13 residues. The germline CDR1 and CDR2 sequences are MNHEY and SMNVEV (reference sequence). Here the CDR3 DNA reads TGTGCCAGCAGTTTCGGCGCCAGGAGTGAGCAGTTCTTC. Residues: CASSFGARSEQFF.

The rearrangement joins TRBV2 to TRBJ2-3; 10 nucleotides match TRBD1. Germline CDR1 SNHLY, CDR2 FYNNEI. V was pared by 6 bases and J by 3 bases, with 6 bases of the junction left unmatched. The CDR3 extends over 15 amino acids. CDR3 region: CASRHRDRGTDTQYF. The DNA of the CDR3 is TGTGCCAGCAGACACCGGGACAGGGGAACAGATACGCAGTATTTT.

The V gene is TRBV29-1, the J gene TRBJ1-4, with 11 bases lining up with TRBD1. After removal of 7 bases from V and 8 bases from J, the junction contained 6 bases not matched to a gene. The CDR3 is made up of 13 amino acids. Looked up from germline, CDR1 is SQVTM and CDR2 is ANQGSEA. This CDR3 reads CSGRTGGGEKLFF. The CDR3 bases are TGCAGCGGTAGGACAGGGGGCGGCGAAAAACTGTTTTTT. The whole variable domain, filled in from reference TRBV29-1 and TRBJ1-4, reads SAVISQKPSRDICQRGTSLTIQCQVDSQVTMMFWYRQQPGQSLTLIATANQGSEATYESGFVIDKFPISRPNLTFSTLTVSNMSPEDSSIYLCSGRTGGGEKLFFGSGTQLSVL.

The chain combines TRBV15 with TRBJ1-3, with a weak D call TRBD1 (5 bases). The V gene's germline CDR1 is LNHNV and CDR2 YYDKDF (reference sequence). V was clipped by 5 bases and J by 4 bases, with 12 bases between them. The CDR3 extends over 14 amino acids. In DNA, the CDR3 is TGTGCCACCAGCGGGCCGGGGCTGGGAAACACCATATATTTT. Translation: CATSGPGLGNTIYF.

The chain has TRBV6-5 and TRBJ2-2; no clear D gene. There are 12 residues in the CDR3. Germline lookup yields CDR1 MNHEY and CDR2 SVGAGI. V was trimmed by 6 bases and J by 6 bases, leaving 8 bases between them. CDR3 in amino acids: CASRLWAGELFF. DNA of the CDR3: TGTGCCAGCAGGTTGTGGGCCGGGGAGCTGTTTTTT.

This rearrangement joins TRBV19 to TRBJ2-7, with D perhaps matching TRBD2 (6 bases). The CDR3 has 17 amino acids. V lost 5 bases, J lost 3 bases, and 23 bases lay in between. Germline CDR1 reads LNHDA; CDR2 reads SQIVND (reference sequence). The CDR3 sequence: CASSPMGVGLFVYEQYF. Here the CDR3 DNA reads TGTGCCAGTAGTCCGATGGGAGTGGGACTGTTTGTCTACGAGCAGTACTTC. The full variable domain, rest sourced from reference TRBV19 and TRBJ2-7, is DGGITQSPKYLFRKEGQNVTLSCEQNLNHDAMYWYRQDPGQGLRLIYYSQIVNDFQKGDIAEGYSVSREKKESFPLTVTSAQKNPTAFYLCASSPMGVGLFVYEQYFGPGTRLTVT.

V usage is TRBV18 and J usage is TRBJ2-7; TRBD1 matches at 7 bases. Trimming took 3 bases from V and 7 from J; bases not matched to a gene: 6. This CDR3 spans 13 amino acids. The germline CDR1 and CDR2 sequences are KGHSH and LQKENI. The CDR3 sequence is CASSPNRGREQYF. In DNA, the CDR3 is TGTGCCAGCTCACCGAATAGGGGGCGAGAGCAGTACTTC.

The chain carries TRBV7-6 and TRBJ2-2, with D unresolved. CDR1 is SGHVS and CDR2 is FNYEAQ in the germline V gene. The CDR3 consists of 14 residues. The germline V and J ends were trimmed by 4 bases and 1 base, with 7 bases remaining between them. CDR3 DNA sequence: TGTGCCAGCAGCTGGTCCAAGAACACCGGGGAGCTGTTTTTT. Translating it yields CASSWSKNTGELFF. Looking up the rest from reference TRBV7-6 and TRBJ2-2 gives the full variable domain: GAGVSQSPRYKVTKRGQDVALRCDPISGHVSLYWYRQALGQGPEFLTYFNYEAQQDKSGLPNDRFSAERPEGSISTLTIQRTEQRDSAMYRCASSWSKNTGELFFGEGSRLTVL.